This passage covers 22 T cell receptor beta chains from one sample sequenced in a study of CD8+ T cells in alopecia areata (dated by TCRdb to between 2018 and 2020). The time point label here, explained by the study, means: baseline before oral tofacitinib. Libraries were constructed by the immunoSEQ multiplex PCR assay. RNA was extracted from all samples and reverse transcribed into cDNA as template for TCR sequencing. TCRdb holds this immuneACCESS table with in-frame rearrangements only. Some clones are missing; in checked studies, unresolved V genes explain under half, and the rest has no known cause. The sample includes around 160,000 clones, with around 87% observed a single time. About 14% of the sample belongs to the ten largest clones. The specimen was CD8+ T cells sorted from blood, collected at week 0. The receptors were sampled from a human donor with alopecia areata.

This clone has a handful of counts. The chain is built from TRBV14 and TRBJ2-1; D may be TRBD1 or TRBD2 (7 bases each). CDR1 is SGHDN and CDR2 is FVKESK in the germline V gene. The CDR3 loop spans 14 amino acids. With 3 bases removed from V and 6 bases from J, the gap between germline ends came to 12 bases. The CDR3 sequence is CASSHQGGGNEQFF. The CDR3 DNA sequence: TGTGCCAGCAGCCATCAGGGGGGGGGCAATGAGCAGTTCTTC. The whole variable domain, remainder taken from reference TRBV14 and TRBJ2-1, is EAGVTQFPSHSVIEKGQTVTLRCDPISGHDNLYWYRRVMGKEIKFLLHFVKESKQDESGMPNNRFLAERTGGTYSTLKVQPAELEDSGVYFCASSHQGGGNEQFFGPGTRLTVL.

This clone came up once. The J gene is TRBJ2-7, the V gene TRBV2, with 7 positions matching TRBD2. The CDR3 extends over 15 amino acids. With 4 bases clipped from V and 2 bases from J, the junction kept 8 bases outside the gene matches. The germline CDR1 and CDR2 sequences are SNHLY and FYNNEI. DNA of the CDR3: TGTGCCAGCAGTGTAGGGGACTATCACCCCTACGAGCAGTACTTC. Residues: CASSVGDYHPYEQYF.

The J gene is TRBJ2-7, the V gene TRBV28; no firm D call. The germline V gene has CDR1 MDHEN and CDR2 SYDVKM. The CDR3 is 12 amino acids. Trimming took 8 bases from V and 0 from J, leaving 8 bases between them. The CDR3 loop reads CASHGSSYEQYF. DNA of the CDR3: TGTGCCAGCCATGGGTCCTCCTACGAGCAGTACTTC.

This chain connects TRBV7-2 to TRBJ2-2; no clear D gene. Germline CDR1 and CDR2: SGHTA and FQGNSA. The CDR3 extends over 15 amino acids. V gave up 4 bases and J gave up 1 base, with 10 bases separating them. CDR3 coding DNA: TGTGCCAGCAGCTCTCCGACGGTGAACACCGGGGAGCTGTTTTTT. Translated: CASSSPTVNTGELFF.

The chain combines TRBV7-9 with TRBJ2-7, with D perhaps TRBD2 (5 bases). Germline loops: CDR1 SEHNR, CDR2 FQNEAQ (reference sequence). The CDR3 contains 14 residues. The V end was cut by 0 bases, the J end by 2 bases, with 8 bases between. CDR3 amino acids: CASSLAGKPYEQYF. DNA for the CDR3: TGTGCCAGCAGCTTAGCCGGGAAACCCTACGAGCAGTACTTC. Using reference TRBV7-9 and TRBJ2-7 for the parts outside the CDR3, the full variable domain is DTGVSQNPRHKITKRGQNVTFRCDPISEHNRLYWYRQTLGQGPEFLTYFQNEAQLEKSRLLSDRFSAERPKGSFSTLEIQRTEQGDSAMYLCASSLAGKPYEQYFGPGTRLTVT.

This clone was seen more than once but under ten times. J is TRBJ2-2 and V is TRBV29-1; D is possibly TRBD1 (7 bases). Trimming left V 6 bases short and J 6 bases short, with 17 bases between. The CDR3 totals 14 residues. Per the germline V gene, CDR1 is SQVTM and CDR2 is ANQGSEA. The CDR3 nucleotides read TGCAGCGTGGAGGCGGAGGGGGCGGCCGGGGAGCTGTTTTTT. Its translation: CSVEAEGAAGELFF.

This sequence joins TRBV5-1 and TRBJ2-1; no definite D call. Germline-derived CDR1 and CDR2 are SGHRS and YFSETQ. The CDR3 consists of 13 residues. V lost 0 bases, J lost 5 bases, and 6 bases lay in between. CDR3 nucleotides: TGCGCCAGCAGCTTGGTAGAAAACAATGAGCAGTTCTTC. As protein: CASSLVENNEQFF.

The V gene is TRBV7-8, the J gene TRBJ2-7, with 7 bases matching TRBD2. CDR1 and CDR2 (germline): SGHVS, FQNEAQ. CDR3 length equals 13 residues. The V and J ends lost 8 bases and 4 bases, in that order; junction bases with no gene match: 8. Written as DNA, the CDR3 is TGTGCCAGCCTGGGGCTAGCGGAATACGAGCAGTACTTC. Its protein is CASLGLAEYEQYF.

The chain combines TRBV29-1 with TRBJ2-7; 8 bases map to TRBD1. This CDR3 is built from 14 residues. Germline trimming cut 1 base from V and 5 bases from J; bases unmatched to any gene: 7. The germline gives CDR1 SQVTM, CDR2 ANQGSEA. The CDR3 bases are TGCAGCGTTGAAGCATACGGACAGGGAAACGAGCAGTACTTC. It is translated as CSVEAYGQGNEQYF.

For this clone: The identical CDR3 is also encoded by other nucleotide sequences in the sample. The chain has TRBV2 and TRBJ2-7; D gene uncertain. Trimming pared 8 bases from V and 6 bases from J, leaving 8 bases between. The CDR3 runs 10 residues. Germline V gene data show CDR1 as SNHLY and CDR2 as FYNNEI. The CDR3 DNA sequence: TGTGCCAGCCGAGGCGGCGAGCAGTACTTC. This encodes CASRGGEQYF.

The chain combines TRBV19 with TRBJ2-7; TRBD1 might be the D (8 bases). The germline V gene encodes CDR1 LNHDA and CDR2 SQIVND (reference sequence). V lost 4 bases, J lost 2 bases, and 18 bases lay in between. This CDR3 contains 16 residues. CDR3 sequence reads: CASSTEAGTGAYEQYF. The CDR3 DNA reads TGTGCCAGTAGTACCGAAGCGGGGACAGGAGCCTACGAGCAGTACTTC.

The chain has TRBV5-4 and TRBJ2-2; TRBD2 matches 7 bases. Germline loops: CDR1 SGHNT, CDR2 YYREEE (reference sequence). V trimming: 2 bases; J trimming: 6 bases; junction bases outside the gene matches: 4. CDR3 length: 14 residues. CDR3 protein: CASSFGLDPGELFF. The CDR3 bases are TGTGCCAGCAGCTTCGGACTAGACCCCGGGGAGCTGTTTTTT.

The V gene is TRBV10-3, the J gene TRBJ2-7; D possibly corresponds to TRBD1 (6 bases). This CDR3 spans 13 amino acids. Germline values: CDR1 ENHRY, CDR2 SYGVKD. The V and J ends lost 6 bases and 4 bases respectively, with 13 bases between them. CDR3 sequence reads: CAISGTYSYEQYF. CDR3 nucleotides: TGTGCCATCAGCGGGACATATTCGTACGAGCAGTACTTC.

The CDR3: CASSFWAGELFF. In DNA, the CDR3 is TGTGCCAGCAGCTTCTGGGCCGGGGAGCTGTTTTTT. The chain links TRBV7-6 to TRBJ2-2; D is uncertain. CDR1 is SGHVS and CDR2 is FNYEAQ in the germline V gene. Trimming left V 3 bases short and J 6 bases short, with 5 bases between. This CDR3 has 12 residues.

This chain uses TRBV19 with TRBJ2-7; D gene unclear. V lost 7 bases and J 1 base, leaving 8 bases between the germline ends. The CDR3 loop spans 12 amino acids. Per the germline V gene, CDR1 is LNHDA and CDR2 is SQIVND (reference sequence). The CDR3 spells CASTDGSYEQYF. CDR3 sequence (DNA): TGTGCCAGTACCGACGGATCCTACGAGCAGTACTTC.

The chain links TRBV2 to TRBJ1-1; D not certain. The V and J ends lost 0 bases and 13 bases respectively, with 0 bases between them. This CDR3 comprises 8 residues. Germline V lookup: CDR1 SNHLY, CDR2 FYNNEI. CDR3 region: CASSEAFF. The CDR3 DNA reads TGTGCCAGCAGTGAAGCTTTCTTT.

The V gene is TRBV30, the J gene TRBJ2-2; perhaps TRBD2 as D (6 bases). Germline V gene data show CDR1 as GTSNPN and CDR2 as SVGIG (reference sequence). This CDR3 region has 13 residues. V gave up 8 bases and J gave up 0 bases, with 10 bases separating them. The CDR3 reads CARLEPNTGELFF. The CDR3 region has the DNA TGTGCCCGACTAGAACCGAACACCGGGGAGCTGTTTTTT.

V gene TRBV5-4 combines with J gene TRBJ1-2; a possible D gene is TRBD1 (5 bases). Between the trimmed V and J ends, which lost 0 bases and 3 bases, there was a span of 12 bases. The CDR3 is 15 residues long. The V gene's germline CDR1 is SGHNT and CDR2 YYREEE (reference sequence). The CDR3 here is CASSLDGREDYGYTF. Here the CDR3 DNA reads TGTGCCAGCAGCTTGGACGGCAGGGAGGACTATGGCTACACCTTC.

This clone was found a few times. The gene calls are TRBV19 and TRBJ1-4; the match to TRBD1 covers 9 bases. CDR1 is LNHDA and CDR2 is SQIVND in the germline V gene (reference sequence). The length of the CDR3 is 13 residues. After removal of 7 bases from V and 5 bases from J, the junction contained 2 bases not matched to a gene. CDR3 DNA: TGTGCCAGTACCGGACAGGGGAATGAAAAACTGTTTTTT. It codes for CASTGQGNEKLFF.

The rearrangement links TRBV29-1 to TRBJ1-1; D gene uncertain. The CDR3 covers 10 residues. Trimming removed 5 bases from V and 2 bases from J, with 3 bases in between. From germline, CDR1 is SQVTM and CDR2 ANQGSEA. In DNA form, the CDR3 reads TGCAGCGTTCTCAACACTGAAGCTTTCTTT. Its translation is CSVLNTEAFF.

Only a few counts were recorded for this clone. J is TRBJ2-2 and V is TRBV5-1; 10 bases match TRBD2. This CDR3 is built from 17 residues. With V trimmed by 4 bases and J by 6 bases, 12 bases remained unmatched. Germline CDR1 and CDR2: SGHRS and YFSETQ. In DNA, the CDR3 is TGCGCCAGCAGCCTAGCTGCTAGCGGGAGTACCGCCGGGGAGCTGTTTTTT. This sequence encodes CASSLAASGSTAGELFF. The variable domain in full, completed from reference TRBV5-1 and TRBJ2-2, reads KAGVTQTPRYLIKTRGQQVTLSCSPISGHRSVSWYQQTPGQGLQFLFEYFSETQRNKGNFPGRFSGRQFSNSRSEMNVSTLELGDSALYLCASSLAASGSTAGELFFGEGSRLTVL.

The chain employs TRBV9 and TRBJ2-5, with D perhaps TRBD1 or TRBD2 (5 bases each). Germline CDR1 is SGDLS and CDR2 is YYNGEE. The CDR3 spans 13 residues. Trimming cost V 0 bases and J 4 bases, with 7 bases left between them. CDR3 in amino acids: CASSVGGIETQYF. CDR3 nucleotides: TGTGCCAGCAGCGTAGGGGGGATAGAGACCCAGTACTTC.